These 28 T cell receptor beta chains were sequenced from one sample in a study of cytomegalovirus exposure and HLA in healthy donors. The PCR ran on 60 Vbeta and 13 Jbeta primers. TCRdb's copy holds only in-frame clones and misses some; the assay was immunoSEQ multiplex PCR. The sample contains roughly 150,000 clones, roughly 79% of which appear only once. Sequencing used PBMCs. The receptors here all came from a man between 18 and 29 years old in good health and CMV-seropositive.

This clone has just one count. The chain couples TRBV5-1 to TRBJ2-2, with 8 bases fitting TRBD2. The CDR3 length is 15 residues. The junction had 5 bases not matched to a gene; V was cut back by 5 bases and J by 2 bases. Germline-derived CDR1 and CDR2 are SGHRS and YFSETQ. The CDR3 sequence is CASSPGGANTGELFF. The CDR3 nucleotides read TGCGCCAGCAGTCCCGGGGGGGCCAACACCGGGGAGCTGTTTTTT.

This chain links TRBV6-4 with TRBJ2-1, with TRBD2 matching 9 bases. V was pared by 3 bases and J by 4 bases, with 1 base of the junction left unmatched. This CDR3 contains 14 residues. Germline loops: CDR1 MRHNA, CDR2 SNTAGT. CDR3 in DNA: TGTGCCAGCAGTGAAACTAGCGGGTACAATGAGCAGTTCTTC. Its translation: CASSETSGYNEQFF.

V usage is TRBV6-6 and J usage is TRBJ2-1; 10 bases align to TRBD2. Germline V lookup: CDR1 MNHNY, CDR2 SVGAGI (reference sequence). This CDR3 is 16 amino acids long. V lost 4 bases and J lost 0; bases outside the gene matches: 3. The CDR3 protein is CASSSSGRSSYNEQFF. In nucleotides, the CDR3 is TGTGCCAGCAGTTCTAGCGGGAGAAGCTCCTACAATGAGCAGTTCTTC.

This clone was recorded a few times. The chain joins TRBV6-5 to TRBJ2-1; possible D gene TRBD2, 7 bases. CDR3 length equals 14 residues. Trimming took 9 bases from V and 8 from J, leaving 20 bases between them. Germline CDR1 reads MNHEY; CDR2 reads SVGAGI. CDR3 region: CARPGGGAEDEQFF. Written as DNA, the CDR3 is TGTGCCAGGCCCGGTGGGGGGGCCGAGGATGAGCAGTTCTTC.

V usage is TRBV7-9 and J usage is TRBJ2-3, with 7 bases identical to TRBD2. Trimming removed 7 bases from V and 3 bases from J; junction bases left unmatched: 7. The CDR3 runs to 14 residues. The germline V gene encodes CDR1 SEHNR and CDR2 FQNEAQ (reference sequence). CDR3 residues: CASTPWGGTDTQYF. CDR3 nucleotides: TGTGCCAGCACCCCTTGGGGGGGAACAGATACGCAGTATTTT.

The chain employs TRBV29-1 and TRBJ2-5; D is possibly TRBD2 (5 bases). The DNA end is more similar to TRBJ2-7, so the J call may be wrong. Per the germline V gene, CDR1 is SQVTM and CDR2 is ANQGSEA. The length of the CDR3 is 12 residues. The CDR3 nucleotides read TGCAGCGTCACCGGGAACTTTTACGAGCAGTACTTC. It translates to CSVTGNFYEQYF.

The DNA of the CDR3 is TGTGCCAGCAGGGAGGGGCGGTTTAGCTCCGAGCAGTACTTC. Translated: CASREGRFSSEQYF. The chain has TRBV27 and TRBJ2-7, with D possibly being TRBD2 (6 bases). The length of the CDR3 is 14 residues. V was pared by 6 bases and J by 6 bases, with 18 bases between. Germline CDR1 reads MNHEY; CDR2 reads SMNVEV (reference sequence).

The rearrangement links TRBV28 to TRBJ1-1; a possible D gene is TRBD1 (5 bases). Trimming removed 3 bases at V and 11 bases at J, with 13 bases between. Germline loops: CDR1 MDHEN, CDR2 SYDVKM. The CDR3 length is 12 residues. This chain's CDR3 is CASSFRAGRAFF. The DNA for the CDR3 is TGTGCCAGCAGTTTTAGGGCAGGGAGGGCTTTCTTT.

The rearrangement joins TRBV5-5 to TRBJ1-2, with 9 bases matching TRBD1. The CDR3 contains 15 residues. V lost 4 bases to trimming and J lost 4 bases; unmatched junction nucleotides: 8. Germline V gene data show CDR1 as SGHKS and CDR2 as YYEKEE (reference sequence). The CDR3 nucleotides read TGTGCCAGCAGCGACCGGACAGGGGTGAGCTATGGCTACACCTTC. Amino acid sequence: CASSDRTGVSYGYTF.

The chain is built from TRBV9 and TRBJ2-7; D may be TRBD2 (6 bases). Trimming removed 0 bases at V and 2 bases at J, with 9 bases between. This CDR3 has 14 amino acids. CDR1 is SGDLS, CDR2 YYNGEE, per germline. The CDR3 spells CASSVGGDPYEQYF. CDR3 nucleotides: TGTGCCAGCAGCGTAGGGGGGGACCCCTACGAGCAGTACTTC.

The CDR3 sequence is CSVEGQNYEQYF. The CDR3 coding sequence is TGCAGCGTTGAGGGCCAAAATTACGAGCAGTACTTC. The chain couples TRBV29-1 to TRBJ2-7; D uncertain. V gave up 3 bases and J gave up 4 bases, with 10 bases separating them. The CDR3 has 12 residues. Germline V gives CDR1 SQVTM, CDR2 ANQGSEA.

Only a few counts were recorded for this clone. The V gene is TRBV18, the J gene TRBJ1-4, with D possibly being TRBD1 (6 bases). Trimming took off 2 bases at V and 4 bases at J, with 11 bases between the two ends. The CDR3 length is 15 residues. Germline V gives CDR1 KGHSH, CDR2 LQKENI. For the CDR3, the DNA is TGTGCCAGCTCACCAGTGCAGGGGAATAATGAAAAACTGTTTTTT. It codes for CASSPVQGNNEKLFF.

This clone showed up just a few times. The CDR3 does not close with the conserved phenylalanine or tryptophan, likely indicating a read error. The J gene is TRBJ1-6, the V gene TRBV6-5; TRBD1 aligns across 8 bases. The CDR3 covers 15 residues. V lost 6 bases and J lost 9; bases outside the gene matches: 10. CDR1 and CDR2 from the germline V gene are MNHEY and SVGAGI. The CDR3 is CASSPGQALGSPLHL. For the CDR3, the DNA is TGTGCCAGCAGCCCGGGACAGGCCTTAGGTTCACCCCTCCACCTT.

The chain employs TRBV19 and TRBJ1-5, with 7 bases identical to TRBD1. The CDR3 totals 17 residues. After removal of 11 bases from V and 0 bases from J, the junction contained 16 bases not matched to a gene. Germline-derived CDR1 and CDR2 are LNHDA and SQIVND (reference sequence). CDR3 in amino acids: CAVSPRDRVYSNQPQHF. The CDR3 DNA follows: TGTGCCGTGAGTCCTCGGGACAGAGTTTATAGCAATCAGCCCCAGCATTTT.

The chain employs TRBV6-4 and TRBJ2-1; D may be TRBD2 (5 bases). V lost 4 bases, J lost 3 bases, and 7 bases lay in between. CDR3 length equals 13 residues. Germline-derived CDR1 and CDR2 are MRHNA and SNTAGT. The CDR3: CASSVGDYNEQFF. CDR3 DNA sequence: TGTGCCAGCAGTGTCGGGGACTACAATGAGCAGTTCTTC.

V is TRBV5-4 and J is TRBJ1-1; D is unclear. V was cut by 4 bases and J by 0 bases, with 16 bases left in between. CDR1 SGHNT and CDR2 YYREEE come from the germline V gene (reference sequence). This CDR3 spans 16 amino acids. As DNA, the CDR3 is TGTGCCAGCAGCCTTCTAGGCGCCGGGTTGAACACTGAAGCTTTCTTT. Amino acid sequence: CASSLLGAGLNTEAFF.

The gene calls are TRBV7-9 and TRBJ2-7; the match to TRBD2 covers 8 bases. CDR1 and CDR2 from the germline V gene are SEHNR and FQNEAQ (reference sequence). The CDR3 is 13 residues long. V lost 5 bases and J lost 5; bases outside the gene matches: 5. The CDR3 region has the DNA TGTGCCAGCAGCCCCGGGGGGGCCGACGAGCAGTACTTC. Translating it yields CASSPGGADEQYF.

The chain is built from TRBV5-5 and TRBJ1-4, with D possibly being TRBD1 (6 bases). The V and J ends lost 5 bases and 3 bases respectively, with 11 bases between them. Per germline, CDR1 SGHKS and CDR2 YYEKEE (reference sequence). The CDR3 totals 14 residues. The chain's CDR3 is CASRPTGPNEKLFF. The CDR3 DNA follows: TGTGCCAGCAGACCCACAGGGCCTAATGAAAAACTGTTTTTT.

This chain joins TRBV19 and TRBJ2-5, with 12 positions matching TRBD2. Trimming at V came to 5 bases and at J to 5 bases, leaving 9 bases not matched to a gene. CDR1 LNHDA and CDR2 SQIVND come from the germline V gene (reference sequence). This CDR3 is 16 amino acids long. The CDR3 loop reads CASSVASGRAFETQYF. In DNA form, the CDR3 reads TGTGCCAGTAGTGTCGCTAGCGGGAGGGCCTTTGAGACCCAGTACTTC.

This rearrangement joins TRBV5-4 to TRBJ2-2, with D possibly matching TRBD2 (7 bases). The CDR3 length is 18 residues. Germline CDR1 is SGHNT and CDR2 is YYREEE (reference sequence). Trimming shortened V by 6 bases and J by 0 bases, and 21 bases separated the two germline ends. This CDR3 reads CASTDPSGGAANTGELFF. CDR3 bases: TGTGCCAGCACCGATCCTAGTGGGGGGGCTGCGAACACCGGGGAGCTGTTTTTT. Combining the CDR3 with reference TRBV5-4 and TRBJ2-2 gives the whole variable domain ETGVTQSPTHLIKTRGQQVTLRCSSQSGHNTVSWYQQALGQGPQFIFQYYREEENGRGNFPPRFSGLQFPNYSSELNVNALELDDSALYLCASTDPSGGAANTGELFFGEGSRLTVL.

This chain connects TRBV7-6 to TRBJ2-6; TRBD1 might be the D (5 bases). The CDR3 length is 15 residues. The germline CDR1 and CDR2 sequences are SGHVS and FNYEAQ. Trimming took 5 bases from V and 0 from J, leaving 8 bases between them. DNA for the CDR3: TGTGCCAGCAGCCCGACAGACTCTGGGGCCAACGTCCTGACTTTC. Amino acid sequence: CASSPTDSGANVLTF.

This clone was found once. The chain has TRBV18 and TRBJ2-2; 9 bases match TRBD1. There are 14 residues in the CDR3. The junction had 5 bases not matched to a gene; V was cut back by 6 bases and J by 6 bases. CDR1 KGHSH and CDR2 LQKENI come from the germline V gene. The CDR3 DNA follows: TGTGCCAGCTCCGGGACAGGGAGCCCCGGGGAGCTGTTTTTT. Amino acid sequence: CASSGTGSPGELFF.

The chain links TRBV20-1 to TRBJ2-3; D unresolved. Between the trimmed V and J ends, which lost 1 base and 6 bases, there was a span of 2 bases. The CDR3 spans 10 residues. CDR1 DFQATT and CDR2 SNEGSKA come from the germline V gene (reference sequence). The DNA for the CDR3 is TGCAGTGCTAGAGCTGATACGCAGTATTTT. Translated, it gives CSARADTQYF.

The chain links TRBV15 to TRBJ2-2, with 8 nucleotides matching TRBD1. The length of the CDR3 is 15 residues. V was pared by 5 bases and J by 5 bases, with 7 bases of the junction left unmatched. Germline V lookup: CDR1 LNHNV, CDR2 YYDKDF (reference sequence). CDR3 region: CATSPTGDETGELFF. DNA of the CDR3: TGTGCCACCAGCCCGACAGGGGATGAAACCGGGGAGCTGTTTTTT.

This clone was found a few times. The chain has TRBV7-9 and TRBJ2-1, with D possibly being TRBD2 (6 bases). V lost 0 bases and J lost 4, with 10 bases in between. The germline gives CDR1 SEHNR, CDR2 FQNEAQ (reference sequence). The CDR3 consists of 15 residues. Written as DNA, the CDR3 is TGTGCCAGCAGCTTAGCGCTTAGCGGATACAATGAGCAGTTCTTC. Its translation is CASSLALSGYNEQFF.

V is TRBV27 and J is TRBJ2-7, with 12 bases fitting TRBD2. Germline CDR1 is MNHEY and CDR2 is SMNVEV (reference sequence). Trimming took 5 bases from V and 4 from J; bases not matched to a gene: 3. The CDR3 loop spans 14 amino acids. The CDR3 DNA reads TGTGCCAGCAGTCTCCTAGCGGGAGGGTACGAGCAGTACTTC. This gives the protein CASSLLAGGYEQYF.

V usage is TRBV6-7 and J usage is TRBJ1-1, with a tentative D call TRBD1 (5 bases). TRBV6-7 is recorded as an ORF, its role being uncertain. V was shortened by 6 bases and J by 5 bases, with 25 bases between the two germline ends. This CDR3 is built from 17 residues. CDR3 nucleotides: TGTGCCAGCAGAAACACCCCGACAGAGCCCATTGGGACTGAAGCTTTCTTT. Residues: CASRNTPTEPIGTEAFF.

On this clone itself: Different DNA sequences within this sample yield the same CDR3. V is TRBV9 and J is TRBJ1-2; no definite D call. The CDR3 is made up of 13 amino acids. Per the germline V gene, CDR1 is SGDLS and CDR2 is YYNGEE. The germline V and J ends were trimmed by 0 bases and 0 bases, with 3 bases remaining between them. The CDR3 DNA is TGTGCCAGCAGCGTAGCCACTAACTATGGCTACACCTTC. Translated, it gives CASSVATNYGYTF. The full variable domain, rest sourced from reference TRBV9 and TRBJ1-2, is DSGVTQTPKHLITATGQRVTLRCSPRSGDLSVYWYQQSLDQGLQFLIQYYNGEERAKGNILERFSAQQFPDLHSELNLSSLELGDSALYFCASSVATNYGYTFGSGTRLTVV.